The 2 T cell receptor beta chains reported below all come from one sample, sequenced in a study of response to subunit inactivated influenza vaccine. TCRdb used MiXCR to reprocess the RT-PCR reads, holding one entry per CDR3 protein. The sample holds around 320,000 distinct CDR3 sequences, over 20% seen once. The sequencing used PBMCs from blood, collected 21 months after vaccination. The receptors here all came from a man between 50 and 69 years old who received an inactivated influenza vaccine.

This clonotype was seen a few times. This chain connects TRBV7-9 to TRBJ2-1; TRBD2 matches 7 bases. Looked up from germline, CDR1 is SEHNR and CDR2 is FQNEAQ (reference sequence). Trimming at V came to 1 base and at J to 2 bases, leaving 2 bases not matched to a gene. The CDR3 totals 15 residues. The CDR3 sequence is CASSLGRGTYNEQFF. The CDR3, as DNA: TGTGCCAGCAGCTTAGGGCGGGGGACCTACAATGAGCAGTTCTTC.

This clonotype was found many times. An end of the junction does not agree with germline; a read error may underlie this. The CDR3 protein is CASSYGGELFF. The DNA for the CDR3 is TGTGCCAGCAGTTACGGGGGGGAACTGTTTTTT. The rearrangement uses TRBV6-6 and TRBJ2-2, with 7 bases lining up with TRBD2. The length of the CDR3 is 11 residues. The V gene's germline CDR1 is MNHNY and CDR2 SVGAGI (reference sequence).